Following are 17 T cell receptor beta chains from one sample sequenced in a study of blood T cell repertoires in COVID-19. Using immunoSEQ multiplex PCR, the repertoire was profiled, and TCRdb retains in-frame clones only, with some absent. Here the sample spans over 400,000 clones, 70% to 90% being singletons. The source material was peripheral blood. These receptors all stem from a human donor in a cohort sampled during active COVID-19.

J is TRBJ1-4 and V is TRBV28, with no clear D. Per germline, CDR1 MDHEN and CDR2 SYDVKM. Trimming removed 7 bases from V and 4 bases from J, with 10 bases in between. The CDR3 is 13 amino acids. The CDR3 reads CASTGGGNEKLFF. CDR3 DNA: TGTGCCAGCACGGGCGGAGGTAATGAAAAACTGTTTTTT.

The V gene is TRBV5-1, the J gene TRBJ1-1; a possible D gene is TRBD1 (5 bases). The CDR3 covers 15 residues. Germline loops: CDR1 SGHRS, CDR2 YFSETQ. The V gene lost 4 bases and the J gene lost 1 base, with 14 bases spanning the gap. The DNA for the CDR3 is TGCGCCAGCAGCATTCAGGGTGTCGGGAACACTGAAGCTTTCTTT. Protein sequence: CASSIQGVGNTEAFF.

This chain joins TRBV6-5 and TRBJ1-2; maybe TRBD1 (5 bases). The CDR3 consists of 15 residues. V lost 0 bases, J lost 2 bases, and 10 bases lay in between. Germline V gives CDR1 MNHEY, CDR2 SVGAGI. For the CDR3, the DNA is TGTGCCAGCAGTTACTCGCGGGGGGGGAACTATGGCTACACCTTC. This sequence encodes CASSYSRGGNYGYTF.

The chain recombines TRBV7-2 with TRBJ2-3; D is unresolved. The V gene's germline CDR1 is SGHTA and CDR2 FQGNSA. The V end lost 2 bases, the J end lost 1 base, and 13 bases lay between the germline ends. This CDR3 contains 16 residues. The CDR3 loop reads CASSLFVASGTDTQYF. In DNA, the CDR3 is TGTGCCAGCAGCTTATTTGTAGCTTCGGGCACAGATACGCAGTATTTT.

The V and J genes are TRBV30 and TRBJ1-2, with D hard to call. CDR1 and CDR2 from the germline V gene are GTSNPN and SVGIG (reference sequence). The length of the CDR3 is 14 residues. V lost 0 bases, J lost 9 bases, and 17 bases lay in between. CDR3 in amino acids: CAWSVTEHIASYTF. The CDR3 DNA is TGTGCCTGGAGTGTAACCGAACACATAGCTAGCTACACCTTC.

The chain joins TRBV9 to TRBJ2-2; TRBD2 might be the D (6 bases). This CDR3 comprises 18 residues. V was shortened by 0 bases and J by 3 bases, with 18 bases between the two germline ends. Germline V CDR1 and CDR2: SGDLS, YYNGEE. The CDR3 spells CASSVDIGGQGDTGELFF. CDR3 DNA sequence: TGTGCCAGCAGCGTAGATATCGGGGGTCAGGGCGACACCGGGGAGCTGTTTTTT.

This rearrangement joins TRBV6-5 to TRBJ2-7, with 9 bases matching TRBD1. The CDR3 runs to 13 residues. The V gene's germline CDR1 is MNHEY and CDR2 SVGAGI. V dropped 6 bases and J dropped 4; count of bases not matched to a gene: 4. CDR3 protein: CASSRDREYEQYF. The CDR3 DNA follows: TGTGCCAGCAGCCGGGACAGGGAGTACGAGCAGTACTTC.

This clone was seen more than once but under ten times. The chain uses TRBV18 and TRBJ1-5; weak D call: TRBD1 (5 bases). Germline loops: CDR1 KGHSH, CDR2 LQKENI. CDR3 length: 17 amino acids. V lost 4 bases and J lost 6, with 22 bases in between. The CDR3 nucleotides read TGTGCCAGCTCACAGGGATTAGGCGGACAACGGAGTCAGCCCCAGCATTTT. Translating it yields CASSQGLGGQRSQPQHF. Looking up the rest from reference TRBV18 and TRBJ1-5 gives the full variable domain: NAGVMQNPRHLVRRRGQEARLRCSPMKGHSHVYWYRQLPEEGLKFMVYLQKENIIDESGMPKERFSAEFPKEGPSILRIQQVVRGDSAAYFCASSQGLGGQRSQPQHFGDGTRLSIL.

V usage is TRBV3-1 (or the pseudogene TRBV3-2) and J usage is TRBJ2-5; D ambiguous. Germline assignment: CDR1 LGHDT and CDR2 YNNKEL (reference sequence). The CDR3 runs 13 residues. The germline V and J ends were trimmed by 3 bases and 2 bases, with 7 bases remaining between them. CDR3 in DNA: TGTGCCAGCAGCCATACAGATCAAGAGACCCAGTACTTC. Encoded protein: CASSHTDQETQYF.

This clone was recorded only once. The chain couples TRBV20-1 to TRBJ2-1; TRBD2 might be the D (5 bases). This CDR3 spans 14 amino acids. Between the trimmed V and J ends, which lost 3 bases and 2 bases, there was a span of 11 bases. Germline V gene data show CDR1 as DFQATT and CDR2 as SNEGSKA (reference sequence). CDR3 DNA sequence: TGCAGTGCTAGTCGGCGGGTTGCCTACAATGAGCAGTTCTTC. It translates to CSASRRVAYNEQFF.

This sequence joins TRBV6-5 and TRBJ2-5, with D perhaps matching TRBD1 (5 bases). The CDR3 sequence is 15 residues long. Trimming shortened V by 1 base and J by 3 bases, and 12 bases separated the two germline ends. CDR1 and CDR2 from the germline V gene are MNHEY and SVGAGI. CDR3 DNA sequence: TGTGCCAGCAGTTACTACCAGGGTAGGAAAGAGACCCAGTACTTC. It encodes CASSYYQGRKETQYF.

Comments on this clone: The CDR3 does not end in the conserved phenylalanine or tryptophan, so this is likely a read error. Because the CDR3's place on the DNA is in doubt, the DNA is left out and the CDR3 is given as listed by TCRdb. The rearrangement joins TRBV6-1 to TRBJ1-2. Looked up from germline, CDR1 is MNHNS and CDR2 is SASEGT. The CDR3 has 13 amino acids, counting both end residues. The CDR3 region is CASSELEGSYGWV.

V is TRBV7-8 and J is TRBJ1-1, with 7 bases fitting TRBD1. The CDR3 totals 17 residues. The V segment lost 3 bases and the J segment 0 bases; nucleotides outside the gene matches: 10. Germline lookup yields CDR1 SGHVS and CDR2 FQNEAQ. CDR3 DNA: TGTGCCAGCAGCTTGGTATACCTGGGACAGATGAACACTGAAGCTTTCTTT. Translating it yields CASSLVYLGQMNTEAFF.

The chain couples TRBV28 to TRBJ1-4; D is perhaps TRBD1 (5 bases). Trimming shortened V by 5 bases and J by 6 bases, and 10 bases separated the two germline ends. This CDR3 spans 13 amino acids. CDR1 is MDHEN and CDR2 is SYDVKM in the germline V gene. CDR3: CASSPAGDEKLFF. The CDR3 coding sequence is TGTGCCAGCAGTCCGGCGGGGGATGAAAAACTGTTTTTT. The variable domain in full, with the rest retrieved from reference TRBV28 and TRBJ1-4, is DVKVTQSSRYLVKRTGEKVFLECVQDMDHENMFWYRQDPGLGLRLIYFSYDVKMKEKGDIPEGYSVSREKKERFSLILESASTNQTSMYLCASSPAGDEKLFFGSGTQLSVL.

V is TRBV28 and J is TRBJ2-7; 7 nucleotides line up with TRBD2. Germline CDR1 MDHEN, CDR2 SYDVKM. The CDR3 extends over 15 amino acids. Losses at the gene ends were 1 base for V and 2 bases for J; bases not matched to a gene: 5. The CDR3, as DNA: TGTGCCAGCAGTTTATCTAGCGGTCTTCCCTACGAGCAGTACTTC. Protein product: CASSLSSGLPYEQYF.

Concerning this clone: In the same sample, other DNA sequences code for this CDR3. The chain combines TRBV9 with TRBJ2-1; weak D call: TRBD1 (6 bases). This CDR3 region has 15 residues. V shed 2 bases and J shed 0 bases, with 9 bases lying between them. CDR1 is SGDLS, CDR2 YYNGEE, per germline. The DNA of the CDR3 is TGTGCCAGCAGCGTGACAGGCAACTCCTACAATGAGCAGTTCTTC. It translates to CASSVTGNSYNEQFF. Combining the CDR3 with reference TRBV9 and TRBJ2-1 gives the whole variable domain DSGVTQTPKHLITATGQRVTLRCSPRSGDLSVYWYQQSLDQGLQFLIQYYNGEERAKGNILERFSAQQFPDLHSELNLSSLELGDSALYFCASSVTGNSYNEQFFGPGTRLTVL.

This clone was seen once. The CDR3 region has the DNA TGTGCCAGTAGTATAGACCTAGCGGGAGGGCGGGTTACGCAGTATTTT. Translating gives CASSIDLAGGRVTQYF. This sequence joins TRBV19 and TRBJ2-3, with 12 bases matching TRBD2. The V segment lost 0 bases and the J segment 8 bases; nucleotides outside the gene matches: 6. Germline lookup yields CDR1 LNHDA and CDR2 SQIVND (reference sequence). There are 16 residues in the CDR3.